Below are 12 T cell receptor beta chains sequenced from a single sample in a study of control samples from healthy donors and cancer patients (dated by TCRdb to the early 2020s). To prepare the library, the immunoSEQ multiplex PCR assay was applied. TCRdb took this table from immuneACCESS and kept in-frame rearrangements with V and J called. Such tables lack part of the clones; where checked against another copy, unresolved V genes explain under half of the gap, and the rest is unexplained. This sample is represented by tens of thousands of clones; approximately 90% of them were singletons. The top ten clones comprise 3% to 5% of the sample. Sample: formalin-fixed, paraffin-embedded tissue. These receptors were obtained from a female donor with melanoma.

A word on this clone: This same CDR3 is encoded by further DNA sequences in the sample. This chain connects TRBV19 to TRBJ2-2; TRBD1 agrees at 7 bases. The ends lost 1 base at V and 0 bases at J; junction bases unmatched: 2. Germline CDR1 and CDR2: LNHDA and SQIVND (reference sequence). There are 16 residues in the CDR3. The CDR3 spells CASSIGGTANTGELFF. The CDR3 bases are TGTGCCAGTAGTATAGGGGGGACAGCGAACACCGGGGAGCTGTTTTTT.

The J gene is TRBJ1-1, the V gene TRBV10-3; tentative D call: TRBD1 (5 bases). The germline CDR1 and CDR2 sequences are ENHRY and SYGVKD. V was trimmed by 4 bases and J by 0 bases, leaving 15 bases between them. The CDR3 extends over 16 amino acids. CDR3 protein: CAISATRGRMNTEAFF. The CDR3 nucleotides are TGTGCCATCAGTGCCACGCGGGGGAGGATGAACACTGAAGCTTTCTTT.

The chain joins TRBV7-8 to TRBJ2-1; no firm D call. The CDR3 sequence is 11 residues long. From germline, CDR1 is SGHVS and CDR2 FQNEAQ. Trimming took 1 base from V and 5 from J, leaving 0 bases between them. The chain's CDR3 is CASSLDNEQFF. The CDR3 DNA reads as TGTGCCAGCAGCTTAGACAATGAGCAGTTCTTC. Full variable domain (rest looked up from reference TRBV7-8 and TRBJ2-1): GAGVSQSPRYKVAKRGQDVALRCDPISGHVSLFWYQQALGQGPEFLTYFQNEAQLDKSGLPSDRFFAERPEGSVSTLKIQRTQQEDSAVYLCASSLDNEQFFGPGTRLTVL.

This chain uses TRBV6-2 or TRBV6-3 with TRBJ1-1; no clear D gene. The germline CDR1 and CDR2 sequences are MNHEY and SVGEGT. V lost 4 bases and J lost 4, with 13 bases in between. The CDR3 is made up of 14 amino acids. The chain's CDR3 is CASSLGSWGTEAFF. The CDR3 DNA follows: TGTGCCAGCAGTTTAGGGAGTTGGGGCACTGAAGCTTTCTTT.

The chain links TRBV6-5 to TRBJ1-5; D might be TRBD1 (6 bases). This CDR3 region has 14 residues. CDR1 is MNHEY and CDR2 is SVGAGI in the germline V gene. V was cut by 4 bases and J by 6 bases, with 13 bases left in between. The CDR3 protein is CASSWRGGGQPQHF. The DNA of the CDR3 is TGTGCCAGCAGTTGGAGGGGAGGGGGTCAGCCCCAGCATTTT.

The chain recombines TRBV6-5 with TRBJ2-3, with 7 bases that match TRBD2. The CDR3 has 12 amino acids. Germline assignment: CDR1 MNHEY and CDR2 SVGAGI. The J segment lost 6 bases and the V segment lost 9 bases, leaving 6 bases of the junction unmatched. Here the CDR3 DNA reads TGTGCCAGTAAGCGGGGCCCCGATACGCAGTATTTT. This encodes CASKRGPDTQYF.

CDR3 in amino acids: CASSVGGAETQYF. The CDR3 region has the DNA TGTGCCAGCAGCGTAGGAGGGGCAGAGACCCAGTACTTC. The chain carries TRBV9 and TRBJ2-5; the D call may be TRBD1 or TRBD2 (5 bases each). CDR1 and CDR2 (germline): SGDLS, YYNGEE. The CDR3 consists of 13 residues. Trimming removed 0 bases from V and 4 bases from J, with 7 bases in between.

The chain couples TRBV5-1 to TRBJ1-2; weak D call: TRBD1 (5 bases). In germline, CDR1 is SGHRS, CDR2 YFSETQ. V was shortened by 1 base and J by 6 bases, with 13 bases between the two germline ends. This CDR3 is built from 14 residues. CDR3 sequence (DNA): TGCGCCAGCAGCTTGAGAGGGGAGGTGGATGGCTACACCTTC. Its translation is CASSLRGEVDGYTF.

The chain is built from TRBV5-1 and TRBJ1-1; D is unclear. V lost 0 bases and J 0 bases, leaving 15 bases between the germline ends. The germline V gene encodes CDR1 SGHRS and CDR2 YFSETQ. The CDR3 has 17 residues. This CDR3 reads CASSLAVGFHVNTEAFF. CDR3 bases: TGCGCCAGCAGCTTGGCGGTGGGGTTTCATGTGAACACTGAAGCTTTCTTT.

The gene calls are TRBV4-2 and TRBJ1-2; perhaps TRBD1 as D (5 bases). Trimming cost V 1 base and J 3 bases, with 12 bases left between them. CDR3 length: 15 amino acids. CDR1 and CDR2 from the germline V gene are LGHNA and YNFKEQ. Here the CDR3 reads CASSQALGEDYGYTF. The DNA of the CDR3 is TGTGCCAGCAGCCAAGCTTTGGGGGAAGACTATGGCTACACCTTC.

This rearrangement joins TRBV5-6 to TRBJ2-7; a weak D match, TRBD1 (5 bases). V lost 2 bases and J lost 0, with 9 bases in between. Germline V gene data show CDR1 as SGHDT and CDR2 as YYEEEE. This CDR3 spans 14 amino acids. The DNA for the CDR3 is TGTGCCAGCAGCTTCGTTAGGGGCTCCTACGAGCAGTACTTC. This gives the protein CASSFVRGSYEQYF.

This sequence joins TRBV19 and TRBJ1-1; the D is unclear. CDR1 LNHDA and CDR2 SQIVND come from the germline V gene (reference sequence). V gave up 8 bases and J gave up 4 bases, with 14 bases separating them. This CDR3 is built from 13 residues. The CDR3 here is CASRAPIRTEAFF. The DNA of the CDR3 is TGTGCCAGTCGGGCTCCCATACGCACTGAAGCTTTCTTT.